The present TCR beta chain was sequenced within a study of blood T cell repertoires in COVID-19. The overall study: T cells, B-cell-depleted T cells, or PBMCs provided the cDNA or gDNA that served as material.

Seattle's cohort entered during active infection and was followed longitudinally. V dropped 1 base and J dropped 2 bases, with 11 bases sitting between them. The CDR3 is 15 residues long. The germline V gene encodes CDR1 SGHTA and CDR2 FQGNSA. Authors' processing steps: Cell counts per sample came from amplifying reference gene primers. Assay used: immunoSEQ multiplex PCR; TCRdb lists only in-frame clones, some missing. That table gives V, J and clone size, and the DNA gave D and trimming. In the table there are roughly 380,000 clones, roughly 89% of which are singletons. This TCR was recovered from a woman between 55 and 75 years old with COVID-19, enrolled during active disease. V and J are TRBV7-2 and TRBJ1-2; a possible D gene is TRBD1 (6 bases). The sequenced material came from peripheral blood. CDR3 region: CASSLGGTGNYGYTF. CDR3 DNA sequence: TGTGCCAGCAGCTTAGGGGGAACAGGGAACTATGGCTACACCTTC.